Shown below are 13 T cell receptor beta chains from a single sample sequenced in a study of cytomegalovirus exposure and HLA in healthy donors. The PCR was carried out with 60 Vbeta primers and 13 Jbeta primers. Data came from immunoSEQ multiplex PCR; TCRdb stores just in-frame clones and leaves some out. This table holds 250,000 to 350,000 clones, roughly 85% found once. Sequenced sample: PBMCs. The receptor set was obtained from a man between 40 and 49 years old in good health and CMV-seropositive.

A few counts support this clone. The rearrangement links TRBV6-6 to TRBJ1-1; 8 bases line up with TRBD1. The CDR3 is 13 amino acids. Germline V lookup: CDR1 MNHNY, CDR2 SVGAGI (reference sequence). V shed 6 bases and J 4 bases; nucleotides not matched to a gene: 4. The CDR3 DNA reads TGTGCCAGCAGGCGACAGGGGACCACTGAAGCTTTCTTT. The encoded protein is CASRRQGTTEAFF.

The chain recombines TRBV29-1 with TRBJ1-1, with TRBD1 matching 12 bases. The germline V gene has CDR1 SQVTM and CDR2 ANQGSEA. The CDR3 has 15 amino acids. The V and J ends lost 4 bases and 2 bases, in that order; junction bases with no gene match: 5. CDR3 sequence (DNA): TGCAGCGTTGTCGGGACAGGGGGCCTAAACACTGAAGCTTTCTTT. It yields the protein CSVVGTGGLNTEAFF.

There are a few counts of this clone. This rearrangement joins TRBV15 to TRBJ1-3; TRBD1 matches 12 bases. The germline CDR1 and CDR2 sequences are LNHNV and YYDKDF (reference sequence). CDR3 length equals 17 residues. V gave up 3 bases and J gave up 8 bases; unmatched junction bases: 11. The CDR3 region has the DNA TGTGCCACCAGCAGTGGACTCGGGACAGGGGGCTTTGACACCATATATTTT. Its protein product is CATSSGLGTGGFDTIYF.

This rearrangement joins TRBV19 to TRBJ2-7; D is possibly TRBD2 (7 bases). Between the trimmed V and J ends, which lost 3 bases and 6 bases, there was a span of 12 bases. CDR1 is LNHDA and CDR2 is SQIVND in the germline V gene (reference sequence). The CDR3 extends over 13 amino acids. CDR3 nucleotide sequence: TGTGCCAGTAGTATTGGGGGGGGGCCCGAGCAGTACTTC. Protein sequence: CASSIGGGPEQYF.

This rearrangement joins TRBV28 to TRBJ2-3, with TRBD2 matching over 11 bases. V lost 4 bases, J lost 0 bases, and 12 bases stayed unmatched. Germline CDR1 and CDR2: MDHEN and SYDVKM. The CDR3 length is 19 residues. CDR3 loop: CASSSPPGLAAKSTDTQYF. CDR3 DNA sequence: TGTGCCAGCAGTTCGCCTCCGGGACTAGCGGCAAAAAGCACAGATACGCAGTATTTT.

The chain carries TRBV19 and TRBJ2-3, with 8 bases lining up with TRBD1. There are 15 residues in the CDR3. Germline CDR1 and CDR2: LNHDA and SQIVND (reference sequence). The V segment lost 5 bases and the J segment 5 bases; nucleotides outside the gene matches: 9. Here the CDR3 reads CASSSQGAHGDTQYF. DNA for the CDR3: TGTGCCAGTAGTTCCCAGGGGGCGCATGGAGATACGCAGTATTTT.

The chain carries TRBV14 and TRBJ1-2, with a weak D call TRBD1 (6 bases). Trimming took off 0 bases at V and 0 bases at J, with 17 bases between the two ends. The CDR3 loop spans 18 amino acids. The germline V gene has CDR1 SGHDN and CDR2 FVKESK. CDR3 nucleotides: TGTGCCAGCAGCCAAGATCCGTTGAGGGACACCTCTAACTATGGCTACACCTTC. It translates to CASSQDPLRDTSNYGYTF.

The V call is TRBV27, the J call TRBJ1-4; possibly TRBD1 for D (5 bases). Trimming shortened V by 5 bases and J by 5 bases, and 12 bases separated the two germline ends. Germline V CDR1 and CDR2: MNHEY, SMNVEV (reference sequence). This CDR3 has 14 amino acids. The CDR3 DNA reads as TGTGCCAGCAGTGGGTGGGGCTCAAATGAAAAACTGTTTTTT. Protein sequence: CASSGWGSNEKLFF.

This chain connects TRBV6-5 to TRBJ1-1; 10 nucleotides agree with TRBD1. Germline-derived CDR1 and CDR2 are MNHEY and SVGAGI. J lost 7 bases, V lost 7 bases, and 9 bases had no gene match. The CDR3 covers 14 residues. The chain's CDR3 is CASTYDRDRGEAFF. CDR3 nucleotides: TGTGCCAGCACGTACGATCGGGACAGGGGTGAAGCTTTCTTT.

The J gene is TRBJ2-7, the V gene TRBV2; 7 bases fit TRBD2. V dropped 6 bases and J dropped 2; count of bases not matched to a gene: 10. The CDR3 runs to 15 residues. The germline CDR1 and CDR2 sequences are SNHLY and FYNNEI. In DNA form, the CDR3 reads TGTGCCAGCAGAAGGAGGCTAGCGGAGCCCTACGAGCAGTACTTC. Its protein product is CASRRRLAEPYEQYF.

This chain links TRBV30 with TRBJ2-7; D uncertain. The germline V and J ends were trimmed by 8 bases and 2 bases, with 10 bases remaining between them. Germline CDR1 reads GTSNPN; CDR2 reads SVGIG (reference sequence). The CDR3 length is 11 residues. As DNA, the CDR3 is TGTGCCGGCACAGCTGCCTACGAGCAGTACTTC. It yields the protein CAGTAAYEQYF. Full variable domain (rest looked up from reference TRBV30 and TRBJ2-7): SQTIHQWPATLVQPVGSPLSLECTVEGTSNPNLYWYRQAAGRGLQLLFYSVGIGQISSEVPQNLSASRPQDRQFILSSKKLLLSDSGFYLCAGTAAYEQYFGPGTRLTVT.

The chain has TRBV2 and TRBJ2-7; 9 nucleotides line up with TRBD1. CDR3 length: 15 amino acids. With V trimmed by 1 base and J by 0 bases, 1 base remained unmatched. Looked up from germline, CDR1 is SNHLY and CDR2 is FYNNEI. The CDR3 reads CASSEGTGVSYEQYF. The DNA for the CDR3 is TGTGCCAGCAGTGAAGGGACAGGGGTCTCCTACGAGCAGTACTTC.

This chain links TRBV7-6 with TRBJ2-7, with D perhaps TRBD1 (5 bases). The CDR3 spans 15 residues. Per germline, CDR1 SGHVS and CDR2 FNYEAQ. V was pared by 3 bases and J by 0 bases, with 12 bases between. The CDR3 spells CASSFEQESSYEQYF. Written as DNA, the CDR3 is TGTGCCAGCAGCTTTGAACAGGAGAGCTCCTACGAGCAGTACTTC.